These 26 T cell receptor beta chains were sequenced from one sample in a study of blood T cell repertoires in COVID-19. Method: immunoSEQ multiplex PCR; TCRdb's copy keeps in-frame clones and lacks some. The data hold around 430,000 clones, with around nine tenths observed a single time. Sequencing used PBMCs or T cells enriched from blood (not recorded which). The receptor set was obtained from a woman aged 45-60 years who had recovered from COVID-19.

The CDR3 DNA sequence: TGTGCCAGCAGTCCCCATGGCGGAACCTACGAGCAGTACTTC. It codes for CASSPHGGTYEQYF. The rearrangement links TRBV27 to TRBJ2-7; D is unresolved. Germline V gives CDR1 MNHEY, CDR2 SMNVEV (reference sequence). V shed 5 bases and J shed 2 bases, with 13 bases lying between them. The CDR3 is 14 amino acids.

This clone was detected once. This chain joins TRBV5-6 and TRBJ2-3; 10 positions agree with TRBD2. The CDR3 runs to 14 residues. Looked up from germline, CDR1 is SGHDT and CDR2 is YYEEEE. Trimming removed 3 bases from V and 5 bases from J; junction bases left unmatched: 3. CDR3 amino acids: CASSSGLAVDTQYF. CDR3 sequence (DNA): TGTGCCAGCAGCTCTGGACTAGCGGTAGATACGCAGTATTTT.

The chain is built from TRBV28 and TRBJ1-1; TRBD1 matches at 7 bases. V gave up 7 bases and J gave up 5 bases; unmatched junction bases: 7. Germline-derived CDR1 and CDR2 are MDHEN and SYDVKM. This CDR3 comprises 13 residues. The CDR3: CASNSAGGTEAFF. The CDR3, as DNA: TGTGCCAGCAACTCCGCAGGGGGGACTGAAGCTTTCTTT. The variable domain in full, completed from reference TRBV28 and TRBJ1-1, reads DVKVTQSSRYLVKRTGEKVFLECVQDMDHENMFWYRQDPGLGLRLIYFSYDVKMKEKGDIPEGYSVSREKKERFSLILESASTNQTSMYLCASNSAGGTEAFFGQGTRLTVV.

The chain is built from TRBV2 and TRBJ1-5; weak D call: TRBD1 (6 bases). The CDR3 has 14 amino acids. Per germline, CDR1 SNHLY and CDR2 FYNNEI. Trimming removed 6 bases at V and 4 bases at J, with 13 bases between. The CDR3, as DNA: TGTGCCAGCAGCCCAACAGGGTGGAATCAGCCCCAGCATTTT. This gives the protein CASSPTGWNQPQHF.

The chain uses TRBV7-9 and TRBJ1-3; perhaps TRBD1 as D (6 bases). Trimming shortened V by 4 bases and J by 0 bases, and 13 bases separated the two germline ends. CDR3 size: 16 residues. Germline V gene sequence: CDR1 SEHNR, CDR2 FQNEAQ (reference sequence). In DNA, the CDR3 is TGTGCCAGCAGCTCGGACAGACAGTTCTCTGGAAACACCATATATTTT. Translating gives CASSSDRQFSGNTIYF.

The genes are TRBV5-4 and TRBJ2-7; 10 nucleotides line up with TRBD1. Germline CDR1 is SGHNT and CDR2 is YYREEE (reference sequence). The CDR3 extends over 14 amino acids. The junction had 4 bases not matched to a gene; V was cut back by 4 bases and J by 3 bases. The CDR3 region has the DNA TGTGCCAGCAGCGATCGGGACAGGGGCTACGAGCAGTACTTC. Translated: CASSDRDRGYEQYF.

The chain combines TRBV5-1 with TRBJ1-1; tentatively, D is TRBD1 (6 bases). This CDR3 region has 14 residues. In germline, CDR1 is SGHRS, CDR2 YFSETQ. Trimming shortened V by 0 bases and J by 6 bases, and 12 bases separated the two germline ends. In nucleotides, the CDR3 is TGCGCCAGCAGCTTGGACAGGGCGGTCGCTGAAGCTTTCTTT. Translating it yields CASSLDRAVAEAFF.

A word on this clone: Other DNA sequences in the same sample also yield this CDR3. The genes are TRBV9 and TRBJ2-2; D is unresolved. The CDR3 loop spans 16 amino acids. The ends were cut back, 0 bases at V and 0 bases at J, with 9 bases in the middle. Germline loops: CDR1 SGDLS, CDR2 YYNGEE. As DNA, the CDR3 is TGTGCCAGCAGCGTAGCTACTGCTACGAACACCGGGGAGCTGTTTTTT. Amino acid sequence: CASSVATATNTGELFF.

There are a few counts of this clone. The CDR3 protein is CASTPGQGSSPLHF. The DNA of the CDR3 is TGTGCCAGCACCCCGGGACAGGGGAGTTCACCCCTCCACTTT. The chain links TRBV6-5 to TRBJ1-6, with 10 bases lining up with TRBD1. Germline-derived CDR1 and CDR2 are MNHEY and SVGAGI. The CDR3 contains 14 residues. The V gene end was trimmed by 7 bases and the J gene end by 9 bases; junction bases not matched to a gene: 6.

The chain joins TRBV3-1 (or the pseudogene TRBV3-2) to TRBJ1-1, with D perhaps TRBD1 (6 bases). The CDR3 consists of 15 residues. V was clipped by 0 bases and J by 3 bases, with 11 bases between them. Per the germline V gene, CDR1 is LGHDT and CDR2 is YNNKEL (reference sequence). DNA for the CDR3: TGTGCCAGCAGCCAAGAGGGGAGGGGGTACACTGAAGCTTTCTTT. This gives the protein CASSQEGRGYTEAFF.

The chain has TRBV2 and TRBJ1-4; 8 bases agree with TRBD1. V shed 6 bases, J shed 8 bases, and the junction held 5 bases outside the gene matches. Germline CDR1 reads SNHLY; CDR2 reads FYNNEI. The CDR3 is 13 amino acids. Here the CDR3 reads CASRSGGQEKLFF. CDR3 in DNA: TGTGCCAGCAGGTCAGGGGGCCAGGAAAAACTGTTTTTT.

On this clone itself: The same CDR3 is also encoded by other DNA sequences in this sample. This rearrangement joins TRBV7-2 to TRBJ1-6, with a weak D call TRBD1 (6 bases). V dropped 2 bases and J dropped 4 bases, with 6 bases sitting between them. This CDR3 spans 14 amino acids. Germline CDR1 reads SGHTA; CDR2 reads FQGNSA. The CDR3: CASSLQGYNSPLHF. CDR3 sequence (DNA): TGTGCCAGCAGCTTACAGGGGTATAATTCACCCCTCCACTTT.

The chain has TRBV20-1 and TRBJ2-5, with D perhaps matching TRBD1 (6 bases). Trimming cost V 3 bases and J 3 bases, with 14 bases left between them. Germline V lookup: CDR1 DFQATT, CDR2 SNEGSKA (reference sequence). This CDR3 comprises 14 residues. The CDR3 spells CSASVGADKETQYF. Here the CDR3 DNA reads TGCAGTGCTAGTGTGGGGGCGGACAAAGAGACCCAGTACTTC.

J is TRBJ1-1 and V is TRBV27, with 7 bases aligning to TRBD1. Germline values: CDR1 MNHEY, CDR2 SMNVEV (reference sequence). The CDR3 spans 15 residues. V lost 5 bases, J lost 0 bases, and 6 bases stayed unmatched. The CDR3 DNA follows: TGTGCCAGCAGTCCCGGGGACAGCATGAACACTGAAGCTTTCTTT. Residues: CASSPGDSMNTEAFF.

The rearrangement links TRBV10-3 to TRBJ1-3, with TRBD1 matching over 8 bases. The CDR3 length is 16 residues. V dropped 6 bases and J dropped 5; count of bases not matched to a gene: 12. CDR1 is ENHRY, CDR2 SYGVKD, per germline. The DNA for the CDR3 is TGTGCCATCAGGACCTCGGACAGGGAGATCCGAAACACCATATATTTT. Protein product: CAIRTSDREIRNTIYF.

The J gene is TRBJ2-1, the V gene TRBV24-1, with TRBD2 matching over 15 bases. This CDR3 has 18 residues. J was trimmed by 7 bases and V by 3 bases; bases with no gene match: 9. Germline V gene lookup returns CDR1 KGHDR and CDR2 SFDVKD. The CDR3 spells CATSDPSGLAGGLNEQFF. The CDR3 DNA is TGTGCCACCAGTGATCCCAGCGGACTAGCGGGGGGGCTAAATGAGCAGTTCTTC.

This sequence joins TRBV29-1 and TRBJ2-3; no clear D gene. The CDR3 contains 12 residues. CDR1 SQVTM and CDR2 ANQGSEA come from the germline V gene. V lost 4 bases and J lost 1, with 6 bases in between. CDR3 coding DNA: TGCAGCGTTGGGCAGGGCACAGATACGCAGTATTTT. Protein product: CSVGQGTDTQYF.

In its sample, this clone was seen once. The chain couples TRBV7-2 to TRBJ1-1; D remains unclear. The CDR3 totals 13 residues. Germline V CDR1 and CDR2: SGHTA, FQGNSA. V gave up 1 base and J gave up 3 bases, with 6 bases separating them. This chain's CDR3 is CASSLDIYTEAFF. DNA of the CDR3: TGTGCCAGCAGCTTAGACATTTACACTGAAGCTTTCTTT.

V and J are TRBV7-6 and TRBJ1-1; 8 bases line up with TRBD1. The junction had 8 bases not matched to a gene; V was cut back by 6 bases and J by 5 bases. CDR1 SGHVS and CDR2 FNYEAQ come from the germline V gene. The CDR3 sequence is 14 residues long. For the CDR3, the DNA is TGTGCCAGCAGGGAAACAGGGGGGGGGACTGAAGCTTTCTTT. It yields the protein CASRETGGGTEAFF.

The chain has TRBV30 and TRBJ1-5, with 7 bases that match TRBD1. Trimming cost V 2 bases and J 5 bases; bases outside gene matches: 9. This CDR3 is 15 amino acids long. Germline V gene lookup returns CDR1 GTSNPN and CDR2 SVGIG (reference sequence). CDR3 amino acids: CAWSQPGQTYQPQHF. As DNA, the CDR3 is TGTGCCTGGAGTCAACCGGGACAGACATATCAGCCCCAGCATTTT. The variable domain in full, completed from reference TRBV30 and TRBJ1-5, reads SQTIHQWPATLVQPVGSPLSLECTVEGTSNPNLYWYRQAAGRGLQLLFYSVGIGQISSEVPQNLSASRPQDRQFILSSKKLLLSDSGFYLCAWSQPGQTYQPQHFGDGTRLSIL.

The V gene is TRBV18, the J gene TRBJ1-1; D not resolved. This CDR3 contains 14 residues. Germline CDR1 and CDR2: KGHSH and LQKENI. V gave up 2 bases and J gave up 6 bases, with 13 bases separating them. CDR3 DNA sequence: TGTGCCAGCTCACCAGCGGGGAAAGACGCTGAAGCTTTCTTT. Amino acids: CASSPAGKDAEAFF.

The chain links TRBV30 to TRBJ1-1; the D is unclear. V lost 0 bases, J lost 6 bases, and 14 bases lay in between. Germline V gives CDR1 GTSNPN, CDR2 SVGIG (reference sequence). This CDR3 contains 14 residues. For the CDR3, the DNA is TGTGCCTGGAGTGTAGTGGCCCCCCGTCCTGAAGCTTTCTTT. This translates into CAWSVVAPRPEAFF.

The chain is built from TRBV18 and TRBJ2-3, with a possible D match to TRBD2 (6 bases). Trimming stripped 3 bases from V and 6 bases from J, with 10 bases between. CDR1 and CDR2 from the germline V gene are KGHSH and LQKENI. CDR3 length: 13 amino acids. CDR3 DNA: TGTGCCAGCTCACCCCAGGGACTGGATACGCAGTATTTT. This encodes CASSPQGLDTQYF.

The rearrangement joins TRBV27 to TRBJ2-3; D uncertain. In germline, CDR1 is MNHEY, CDR2 SMNVEV (reference sequence). Trimming left V 5 bases short and J 5 bases short, with 14 bases between. There are 14 residues in the CDR3. CDR3 coding DNA: TGTGCCAGCAGTGTGTCACCACGAGGAGATACGCAGTATTTT. This gives the protein CASSVSPRGDTQYF.

This chain's CDR3 is CASSPDSLAKNIQYF. CDR3 coding DNA: TGTGCCAGCAGCCCCGACAGCCTAGCCAAAAACATTCAGTACTTC. The chain carries TRBV6-5 and TRBJ2-4; possibly TRBD1 for D (5 bases). CDR3 length: 15 amino acids. Germline lookup yields CDR1 MNHEY and CDR2 SVGAGI. V lost 6 bases and J 0 bases, leaving 12 bases between the germline ends.

This chain connects TRBV7-9 to TRBJ2-3; D is uncertain. The ends were cut back, 0 bases at V and 4 bases at J, with 14 bases in the middle. The V gene's germline CDR1 is SEHNR and CDR2 FQNEAQ (reference sequence). This CDR3 is built from 16 residues. CDR3 sequence: CASSLATPTPPDTQYF. DNA for the CDR3: TGTGCCAGCAGCTTAGCGACTCCTACACCCCCAGATACGCAGTATTTT.